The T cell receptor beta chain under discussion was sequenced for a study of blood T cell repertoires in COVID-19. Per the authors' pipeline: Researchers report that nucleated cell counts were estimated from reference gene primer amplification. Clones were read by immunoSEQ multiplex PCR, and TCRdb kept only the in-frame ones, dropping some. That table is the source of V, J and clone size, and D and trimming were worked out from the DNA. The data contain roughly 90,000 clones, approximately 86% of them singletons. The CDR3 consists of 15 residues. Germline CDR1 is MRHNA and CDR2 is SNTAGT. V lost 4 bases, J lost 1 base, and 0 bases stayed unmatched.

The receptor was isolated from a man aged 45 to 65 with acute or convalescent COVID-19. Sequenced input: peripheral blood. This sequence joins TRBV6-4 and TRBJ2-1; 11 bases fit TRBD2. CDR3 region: CASSASGGSYNEQFF. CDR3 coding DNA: TGTGCCAGCAGTGCTAGCGGGGGGTCCTACAATGAGCAGTTCTTC.